A single sample is the source of the 8 T cell receptor beta chains below, sequenced in a study of blood T cells in healthy people across ages. It was with a sample-barcoded 5' primer and a J-beta primer mix that a second PCR of roughly 7 to 12 cycles was run. TCRdb reprocessed the 5' RACE reads with MiXCR, giving one entry per CDR3 protein. The table records 700,000 to 950,000 distinct CDR3 sequences, about 42% of them present only once. The source material was blood. The receptor set was obtained from a woman in her fifties or sixties in good health.

V usage is TRBV20-1 and J usage is TRBJ2-3, with unresolved D. Trimming pared 0 bases from V and 4 bases from J, leaving 17 bases between. This CDR3 has 16 amino acids. In germline, CDR1 is DFQATT, CDR2 SNEGSKA (reference sequence). Here the CDR3 reads CSARDNRPIDPDTQYF. CDR3 sequence (DNA): TGCAGTGCTAGAGATAATAGACCCATCGACCCAGATACGCAGTATTTT.

Points on this clonotype: A much larger clone sits a single nucleotide away, making a read error possible. The chain combines TRBV5-1 with TRBJ2-5; TRBD2 matches at 12 bases. The CDR3 consists of 16 residues. Germline CDR1 reads SGHRS; CDR2 reads YFSETQ. The V and J ends lost 4 bases and 5 bases, in that order; junction bases with no gene match: 9. The DNA of the CDR3 is TGCGCCAGCAGCCCGACTAGCGGGGGACGGTCGGAGACCCAGTACTTC. It translates to CASSPTSGGRSETQYF. Supplemented by reference TRBV5-1 and TRBJ2-5, the full variable domain reads KAGVTQTPRYLIKTRGQQVTLSCSPISGHRSVSWYQQTPGQGLQFLFEYFSETQRNKGNFPGRFSGRQFSNSRSEMNVSTLELGDSALYLCASSPTSGGRSETQYFGPGTRLLVL.

The rearrangement joins TRBV7-2 to TRBJ2-5; D not resolved. This CDR3 is built from 14 residues. V gave up 2 bases and J gave up 0 bases, with 7 bases separating them. Germline CDR1 and CDR2: SGHTA and FQGNSA. CDR3 loop: CASSLHRDQETQYF. CDR3 in DNA: TGTGCCAGCAGCTTACATAGGGACCAAGAGACCCAGTACTTC.

This clonotype was counted ten times or more. The gene calls are TRBV4-2 and TRBJ2-6, with 8 bases identical to TRBD1. The V segment lost 5 bases and the J segment 0 bases; nucleotides outside the gene matches: 6. Germline CDR1 and CDR2: LGHNA and YNFKEQ. This CDR3 spans 17 amino acids. CDR3: CASSGGQGSSGANVLTF. CDR3 DNA: TGTGCCAGCAGCGGAGGACAGGGAAGCTCTGGGGCCAACGTCCTGACTTTC.

This clonotype was observed a handful of times. The chain has TRBV20-1 and TRBJ1-2; 8 nucleotides agree with TRBD1. The CDR3 loop spans 12 amino acids. Germline values: CDR1 DFQATT, CDR2 SNEGSKA (reference sequence). CDR3 DNA: TGCAGCGGGACAGGAACTAACTATGGCTACACCTTC. Protein: CSGTGTNYGYTF.

This chain links TRBV5-1 with TRBJ2-5; 12 bases agree with TRBD1. CDR1 is SGHRS and CDR2 is YFSETQ in the germline V gene. The length of the CDR3 is 17 residues. V trimming: 5 bases; J trimming: 4 bases; junction bases outside the gene matches: 12. The CDR3 protein is CASSRDRGPHLGETQYF. The CDR3 DNA reads as TGCGCCAGCAGTCGGGACAGGGGGCCCCATCTGGGAGAGACCCAGTACTTC.

This clonotype was counted at least ten times. The CDR3 spells CSVVRQGAQRGGYYEQYF. Here the CDR3 DNA reads TGCAGCGTTGTCAGACAGGGGGCACAGCGTGGGGGGTACTACGAGCAGTACTTC. V gene TRBV29-1 combines with J gene TRBJ2-7; 10 bases map to TRBD1. The junction had 18 bases not matched to a gene; V was cut back by 4 bases and J by 3 bases. The CDR3 runs 18 residues. The germline V gene encodes CDR1 SQVTM and CDR2 ANQGSEA.

The chain joins TRBV5-5 to TRBJ1-4; 10 bases map to TRBD1. This CDR3 is 15 amino acids long. The V gene end was trimmed by 3 bases and the J gene end by 8 bases; junction bases not matched to a gene: 7. Germline CDR1 and CDR2: SGHKS and YYEKEE (reference sequence). In nucleotides, the CDR3 is TGTGCCAGCAGCTCCCCGGGACAGGGGAGAGAAAAACTGTTTTTT. It codes for CASSSPGQGREKLFF. The whole variable domain, filled in from reference TRBV5-5 and TRBJ1-4, reads DAGVTQSPTHLIKTRGQQVTLRCSPISGHKSVSWYQQVLGQGPQFIFQYYEKEERGRGNFPDRFSARQFPNYSSELNVNALLLGDSALYLCASSSPGQGREKLFFGSGTQLSVL.